The clone carrying this T cell receptor (beta chain) appeared many times. Its antigen is as yet unknown. These data are taken from a study of neurological immune-mediated disorders. Study-level results: One related-CDR3 cluster, which may be a signature, held the repertoires of 18 of 34 multiple sclerosis patients after phylogenetic grouping.

Described time point: longitudinal time-point 3. Source material was 2 million unsorted PBMCs, stored at -80 °C in RNAlater. It was by 5'RACE with 10-nucleotide random UMIs that the cDNA was made. One entry per CDR3 protein, called by TCRdb with MiXCR from the 5' RACE reads. Of approximately 84,000 distinct CDR3 sequences in the sample, around 4.7% are singletons; the top ten hold around 6%. Per the germline V gene, CDR1 is MNHEY and CDR2 is SMNVEV (reference sequence). The CDR3 consists of 14 residues. Trimming cost V 4 bases and J 3 bases, with 10 bases left between them. This sequence was found in a woman aged 55-75 years with multiple sclerosis. The sample taken for sequencing was PBMCs. The chain is built from TRBV27 and TRBJ1-5; no clear D. The CDR3 DNA is TGTGCCAGCAGTTCCACACGCCACAATCAGCCCCAGCATTTT. Translated, it gives CASSSTRHNQPQHF.